This TCR beta chain is from a study of Ad26.COV2.S vaccination and SARS-CoV-2 variants. The treatment was: some 20 received Ad26.COV2.S at low or high dose, single or two shots; 5 received placebo; per-sample allocation not given. Specimen acquisition occurred on day 63 following the initial vaccine or placebo injection. As its vector, the vaccine had Ad26, which expressed Wuhan-strain SARS-CoV-2 spike. Points from the study as a whole: Vaccine recipients posted higher spike-specific TCR breadth than their placebo counterparts.

The protocol was immunoSEQ multiplex PCR, while the TCRdb copy is restricted to in-frame clones and leaves out a portion. The table includes a few hundred thousand clones, approximately 87% detected once. Regarding this clone: Its antigen remains unknown.

This TCR derives from a person between 18 and 60 years old who received the Ad26.COV2.S COVID-19 vaccine or a placebo. The starting material was peripheral blood, obtained in a trial of Ad26.COV2.S vaccine versus placebo.

The CDR3 DNA sequence: TGTGCCAGCAGCCCGGGACTAGCGGTCAATGAGCAGTTCTTC. This codes for CASSPGLAVNEQFF. The chain links TRBV7-3 to TRBJ2-1, with TRBD2 identical over 11 bases. The V segment lost 5 bases and the J segment 6 bases; nucleotides outside the gene matches: 3. Germline values: CDR1 SGHTA, CDR2 FQGTGA. This CDR3 has 14 amino acids.